These 7 T cell receptor beta chains came from one sample sequenced in a study of blood T cells in healthy people across ages. Sample-barcoded 5' priming and a J-beta primer mix drove a second PCR of 7 to 11 cycles. TCRdb re-analysed the 5' RACE reads in MiXCR, keeping a single row per CDR3 protein. The table records under 2 million distinct CDR3 sequences, roughly 32% of them present only once. The sequenced material came from blood. The receptors were gathered from a woman aged 25 to 39 in good health.

This chain uses TRBV2 with TRBJ2-3, with D perhaps being TRBD1 or TRBD2 (6 bases each). V gave up 3 bases and J gave up 8 bases, with 18 bases separating them. Germline V lookup: CDR1 SNHLY, CDR2 FYNNEI. The CDR3 totals 15 residues. The CDR3, as DNA: TGTGCCAGCAGTGATTGGACCGGGGGCTCTATTACGCAGTATTTT. It codes for CASSDWTGGSITQYF.

The chain couples TRBV4-2 to TRBJ2-1; D possibly matches TRBD1 or TRBD2 (5 bases each). V was trimmed by 0 bases and J by 3 bases, leaving 12 bases between them. The CDR3 totals 16 residues. CDR1 and CDR2 (germline): LGHNA, YNFKEQ. The CDR3 DNA follows: TGTGCCAGCAGCCAAGATCTAAGGGGAGTCTACAATGAGCAGTTCTTC. It yields the protein CASSQDLRGVYNEQFF.

The chain has TRBV20-1 and TRBJ2-7, with D unclear. Germline V gives CDR1 DFQATT, CDR2 SNEGSKA (reference sequence). CDR3 length equals 14 residues. With 3 bases removed from V and 3 bases from J, the gap between germline ends came to 15 bases. The CDR3 DNA is TGCAGTGCTAGTACCGGCCAGAGGATCTACGAGCAGTACTTC. Protein sequence: CSASTGQRIYEQYF.

The chain has TRBV20-1 and TRBJ2-3; TRBD1 might be the D (6 bases). Deletions cut 6 bases from V and 0 bases from J, with 19 bases between. The length of the CDR3 is 16 residues. In germline, CDR1 is DFQATT, CDR2 SNEGSKA (reference sequence). CDR3 DNA: TGCAGTGCAGCCAGGGGCAGCAGGGATAGCACAGATACGCAGTATTTT. Its protein is CSAARGSRDSTDTQYF.

This clonotype was seen a handful of times. The V gene is TRBV27, the J gene TRBJ2-5; 10 nucleotides align to TRBD2. J lost 3 bases, V lost 4 bases, and 5 bases had no gene match. Germline CDR1 is MNHEY and CDR2 is SMNVEV (reference sequence). There are 15 residues in the CDR3. The DNA for the CDR3 is TGTGCCAGCAGTTCACTAGCGGGGTTGGAAGAGACCCAGTACTTC. Translation gives CASSSLAGLEETQYF.

This clonotype has just a few counts. The chain employs TRBV5-1 and TRBJ2-1, with 7 bases identical to TRBD1. Trimming cost V 0 bases and J 3 bases; bases outside gene matches: 6. The CDR3 consists of 16 residues. Germline-derived CDR1 and CDR2 are SGHRS and YFSETQ. CDR3 amino acids: CASSLEVPGGYNEQFF. In DNA form, the CDR3 reads TGCGCCAGCAGCTTGGAGGTTCCAGGGGGCTACAATGAGCAGTTCTTC.

The rearrangement links TRBV29-1 to TRBJ1-5; no clear D gene. V dropped 6 bases and J dropped 0 bases, with 12 bases sitting between them. This CDR3 has 14 residues. The germline CDR1 and CDR2 sequences are SQVTM and ANQGSEA. The CDR3 here is CSVVDGYSNQPQHF. DNA for the CDR3: TGCAGCGTCGTGGACGGTTATAGCAATCAGCCCCAGCATTTT.